This paragraph reports one T cell receptor beta chain. The data were obtained in a study of blood T cell repertoires in COVID-19. As handled by the study authors: Amplification of reference gene primers provided the estimated nucleated cell counts. Profiled with immunoSEQ multiplex PCR; TCRdb holds only in-frame clones, not every one. Clonal size and the V and J genes are those of that table, whereas D and trimming came from the DNA. The table has some 120,000 clones, roughly 71% seen once; the top ten hold 15% to 25%. V was clipped by 6 bases and J by 5 bases; unmatched bases: 10. Germline CDR1 KGHSH, CDR2 LQKENI. CDR3 length: 14 amino acids.

The TCR originated in a man aged 80 or over with acute or convalescent COVID-19. The chain combines TRBV18 with TRBJ2-7; 7 bases are a match to TRBD1. Sequenced: peripheral blood. CDR3 DNA sequence: TGTGCCAGCTCCCTTATAGAAGACAGGGACGAGCAGTACTTC. Translating it yields CASSLIEDRDEQYF.